This T cell receptor (beta chain) was identified during a study of human T cells and chemical hapten exposure. Total RNA extraction was carried out from unfractionated whole blood. TCRdb analysed the 5' RACE reads with MiXCR anew, one entry per CDR3 protein. The sample has 65,000 to 95,000 distinct CDR3 sequences, about 8% seen once. The CDR3 contains 19 residues. J was trimmed by 0 bases and V by 4 bases; bases with no gene match: 10. Germline V gives CDR1 MNHNY, CDR2 SVGAGI (reference sequence). This clonotype was detected many times. The rearrangement uses TRBV6-6 and TRBJ2-3; 13 bases fit TRBD2. The source is a male donor in good health. Written as DNA, the CDR3 is TGTGCCAGCAGTTTCACCGGGACTAGCGGGATTCCTAGCACAGATACGCAGTATTTT. This gives the protein CASSFTGTSGIPSTDTQYF.